One sample yielded the 24 T cell receptor beta chains listed below, sequenced in a study of cytomegalovirus exposure and HLA in healthy donors. Researchers ran the PCR with 60 Vbeta and 13 Jbeta primers. TCRdb's table, derived via immunoSEQ multiplex PCR, lists solely in-frame clones and lacks some. Of about 150,000 clones in the sample, 70% to 90% were seen once. Material: PBMCs. These receptors were collected from a woman aged 40 to 50 in good health and CMV-seropositive.

This clone came up a few times. The chain combines TRBV25-1 with TRBJ1-2; TRBD1 matches at 7 bases. Germline CDR1 MGHDK, CDR2 SYGVNS. V shed 3 bases and J 6 bases; nucleotides not matched to a gene: 10. The CDR3 covers 15 residues. In DNA form, the CDR3 reads TGTGCCAGCAGTGATGCAACAGGGGCGGGAAATGGCTACACCTTC. Its protein product is CASSDATGAGNGYTF.

V is TRBV19 and J is TRBJ2-5, with 7 bases lining up with TRBD2. Trimming cost V 5 bases and J 5 bases; bases outside gene matches: 11. The germline CDR1 and CDR2 sequences are LNHDA and SQIVND (reference sequence). The CDR3 sequence is 15 residues long. CDR3 sequence (DNA): TGTGCCAGTAGTGAGCTGGGACTAAAGTATGAGACCCAGTACTTC. This codes for CASSELGLKYETQYF.

The V call is TRBV6-6, the J call TRBJ2-4, with D perhaps matching TRBD2 (5 bases). V was clipped by 2 bases and J by 7 bases, with 9 bases between them. The V gene's germline CDR1 is MNHNY and CDR2 SVGAGI (reference sequence). The CDR3 runs 13 residues. For the CDR3, the DNA is TGTGCCAGCAGTTACACGGGGATGAACATTCAGTACTTC. It encodes CASSYTGMNIQYF.

This clone is termed medium-sized (0.01 to 0.1%). The chain uses TRBV10-3 and TRBJ2-3, with D possibly matching TRBD2 (5 bases). The CDR3 covers 14 residues. Germline V gene lookup returns CDR1 ENHRY and CDR2 SYGVKD. Trimming cost V 3 bases and J 0 bases, with 7 bases left between them. CDR3 DNA: TGTGCCATCAGTGACAGGACTAGCACAGATACGCAGTATTTT. Protein sequence: CAISDRTSTDTQYF.

The chain combines TRBV13 with TRBJ2-7; TRBD2 matches 16 bases. Unmatched junction bases numbered 6, after V lost 3 bases and J lost 4 bases. This CDR3 contains 17 residues. Germline V gene data show CDR1 as PRHDT and CDR2 as FYEKMQ (reference sequence). CDR3: CASSLGLAGGPGYEQYF. The CDR3 nucleotides read TGTGCCAGCAGCTTGGGACTAGCGGGAGGGCCTGGGTACGAGCAGTACTTC.

The chain joins TRBV9 to TRBJ2-2, with 8 bases fitting TRBD1. This CDR3 spans 13 amino acids. Germline CDR1 is SGDLS and CDR2 is YYNGEE. Trimming took 3 bases from V and 6 from J; bases not matched to a gene: 1. The CDR3, as DNA: TGTGCCAGCAGCGCACAGGGGGCCGGGGAGCTGTTTTTT. Translated, it gives CASSAQGAGELFF.

This clone has only a few counts. The J gene is TRBJ2-1, the V gene TRBV6-1; TRBD2 matches 7 bases. Germline V CDR1 and CDR2: MNHNS, SASEGT. V was clipped by 3 bases and J by 3 bases; unmatched bases: 5. CDR3 length: 15 amino acids. CDR3 in DNA: TGTGCCAGCAGTGACGGAGCGGGGCTCTACAATGAGCAGTTCTTC. Translating gives CASSDGAGLYNEQFF.

The rearrangement joins TRBV9 to TRBJ1-1, with D uncertain. The CDR3 consists of 15 residues. Deletions cut 4 bases from V and 4 bases from J, with 17 bases between. CDR1 SGDLS and CDR2 YYNGEE come from the germline V gene. Here the CDR3 DNA reads TGTGCCAGCAGCCTAGACCCAGGTTTGGGCACTGAAGCTTTCTTT. Translated, it gives CASSLDPGLGTEAFF.

This chain connects TRBV25-1 to TRBJ2-1; maybe TRBD1 (6 bases). The CDR3 length is 14 residues. V was shortened by 6 bases and J by 6 bases, with 15 bases between the two germline ends. Germline V lookup: CDR1 MGHDK, CDR2 SYGVNS. CDR3 coding DNA: TGTGCCAGCAGAACGACTGGACAGTCCAATGAGCAGTTCTTC. This sequence encodes CASRTTGQSNEQFF.

The DNA of the CDR3 is TGTGCCAGTAAGATTGGGGGCGGCGGGAGGTTGCAGTTCTTC. This encodes CASKIGGGGRLQFF. The V and J genes are TRBV19 and TRBJ2-1, with 8 nucleotides matching TRBD2. Germline loops: CDR1 LNHDA, CDR2 SQIVND (reference sequence). V lost 7 bases, J lost 12 bases, and 14 bases stayed unmatched. The CDR3 sequence is 14 residues long.

The chain uses TRBV19 and TRBJ2-7; D is ambiguous. Germline assignment: CDR1 LNHDA and CDR2 SQIVND (reference sequence). The CDR3 length is 14 residues. V was pared by 5 bases and J by 4 bases, with 15 bases between. The CDR3 DNA follows: TGTGCCAGTAGTTACTTCCCGGGTAGTTACGAGCAGTACTTC. Translating it yields CASSYFPGSYEQYF. Based on the CDR3 plus reference TRBV19 and TRBJ2-7, the full variable domain is DGGITQSPKYLFRKEGQNVTLSCEQNLNHDAMYWYRQDPGQGLRLIYYSQIVNDFQKGDIAEGYSVSREKKESFPLTVTSAQKNPTAFYLCASSYFPGSYEQYFGPGTRLTVT.

This rearrangement joins TRBV4-1 to TRBJ2-1; 7 bases match TRBD2. This CDR3 has 17 amino acids. J was trimmed by 5 bases and V by 1 base; bases with no gene match: 11. Per germline, CDR1 MGHRA and CDR2 YSYEKL. The CDR3 DNA reads as TGCGCCAGCAGCCAAGGGTCCGGGCTAGCGGAAAACAATGAGCAGTTCTTC. Amino acid sequence: CASSQGSGLAENNEQFF.

The V call is TRBV5-1, the J call TRBJ2-3; D is perhaps TRBD2 (7 bases). The CDR3 spans 16 residues. V was trimmed by 4 bases and J by 0 bases, leaving 15 bases between them. The germline CDR1 and CDR2 sequences are SGHRS and YFSETQ. Written as DNA, the CDR3 is TGCGCCAGCAGCAGGGGGGGACACCCAAGCACAGATACGCAGTATTTT. Translating it yields CASSRGGHPSTDTQYF.

The chain recombines TRBV18 with TRBJ1-1; no reliable D call. CDR1 is KGHSH, CDR2 LQKENI, per germline. The CDR3 covers 15 residues. Trimming pared 6 bases from V and 1 base from J, leaving 15 bases between. For the CDR3, the DNA is TGTGCCAGCTCCCTCATGGGAGGGTCGAACACTGAAGCTTTCTTT. It is translated as CASSLMGGSNTEAFF.

The CDR3 region is CASTGGQIRYNEQFF. The CDR3 nucleotides are TGTGCCAGCACCGGGGGGCAGATACGGTACAATGAGCAGTTCTTC. The chain carries TRBV6-6 and TRBJ2-1; perhaps TRBD2 as D (7 bases). With 7 bases removed from V and 4 bases from J, the gap between germline ends came to 17 bases. The germline V gene has CDR1 MNHNY and CDR2 SVGAGI (reference sequence). The CDR3 sequence is 15 residues long.

CDR3 in DNA: TGCAGCGTTGTTCAGGGGCCTTCCTACAATGAGCAGTTCTTC. Amino acid sequence: CSVVQGPSYNEQFF. The chain couples TRBV29-1 to TRBJ2-1, with D tentatively TRBD1 (6 bases). Looked up from germline, CDR1 is SQVTM and CDR2 is ANQGSEA. V lost 4 bases and J lost 1, with 11 bases in between. The CDR3 is made up of 14 amino acids.

This sequence joins TRBV19 and TRBJ1-5; D uncertain. V was trimmed by 7 bases and J by 8 bases, leaving 18 bases between them. The germline V gene encodes CDR1 LNHDA and CDR2 SQIVND (reference sequence). CDR3 size: 14 residues. Here the CDR3 reads CASTAGSSFKPQHF. In nucleotides, the CDR3 is TGTGCCAGTACCGCGGGATCTAGCTTCAAGCCCCAGCATTTT.

J is TRBJ1-4 and V is TRBV28; TRBD1 matches at 8 bases. The junction had 8 bases not matched to a gene; V was cut back by 4 bases and J by 7 bases. The CDR3 is 15 residues long. The germline CDR1 and CDR2 sequences are MDHEN and SYDVKM. The CDR3 loop is CASSSSGGVGEKLFF. The CDR3 DNA reads as TGTGCCAGCAGTTCCTCAGGGGGCGTGGGTGAAAAACTGTTTTTT.

CDR3 nucleotide sequence: TGTGCCAGCAGTCCCACAGGGGGGCTACTCGATGGCTACACCTTC. Amino acid sequence: CASSPTGGLLDGYTF. V is TRBV6-1 and J is TRBJ1-2, with 8 nucleotides matching TRBD1. J lost 6 bases, V lost 5 bases, and 11 bases had no gene match. Germline V gives CDR1 MNHNS, CDR2 SASEGT. The CDR3 contains 15 residues.

This clone was seen once. The rearrangement joins TRBV7-3 to TRBJ1-2, with 7 bases lining up with TRBD1. The CDR3 covers 13 residues. V gave up 8 bases and J gave up 13 bases; unmatched junction bases: 16. Germline V gene sequence: CDR1 SGHTA, CDR2 FQGTGA. CDR3 nucleotides: TGTGCCAGCGGACCTATCACCGGGACAGAAATCACCTTC. It encodes CASGPITGTEITF.

This chain connects TRBV28 to TRBJ2-3; 9 positions agree with TRBD1. Trimming took 5 bases from V and 2 from J; bases not matched to a gene: 8. The CDR3 length is 16 residues. The V gene's germline CDR1 is MDHEN and CDR2 SYDVKM. CDR3 residues: CASSIGQGPSTDTQYF. For the CDR3, the DNA is TGTGCCAGCAGTATTGGACAGGGGCCCTCCACAGATACGCAGTATTTT.

The chain is built from TRBV5-1 and TRBJ2-5; 10 bases line up with TRBD2. The CDR3 totals 18 residues. V was pared by 0 bases and J by 4 bases, with 12 bases of the junction left unmatched. CDR1 is SGHRS and CDR2 is YFSETQ in the germline V gene. The CDR3 protein is CASSLVSGRANPRETQYF. As DNA, the CDR3 is TGCGCCAGCAGCTTGGTCAGCGGGAGGGCCAACCCGCGAGAGACCCAGTACTTC.

The chain recombines TRBV30 with TRBJ1-2; D not certain. The germline CDR1 and CDR2 sequences are GTSNPN and SVGIG (reference sequence). The CDR3 has 12 amino acids. Trimming took off 3 bases at V and 4 bases at J, with 9 bases between the two ends. DNA for the CDR3: TGTGCCTGGAGCGAACAGATCTATGGCTACACCTTC. Its translation: CAWSEQIYGYTF.

This chain links TRBV7-7 with TRBJ2-5; 9 bases match TRBD1. J was trimmed by 5 bases and V by 5 bases; bases with no gene match: 12. The V gene's germline CDR1 is SSHAT and CDR2 FNYEAQ (reference sequence). This CDR3 region has 16 residues. The CDR3 sequence: CASSPGHRGRVETQYF. CDR3 nucleotide sequence: TGTGCCAGCAGCCCGGGCCACAGGGGGCGGGTGGAGACCCAGTACTTC.